This T cell receptor (beta chain) was documented in a study of spatial heterogeneity in lung cancer (dated by TCRdb to between 2018 and 2021). Background on the whole study: Beta-chain transcripts were consistently detected in greater numbers than alpha-chain transcripts, which likely reflects a higher abundance of beta-chain transcripts. TCR transcript counts in tumor regions correlated strongly with a T cell transcriptional module score from matched bulk RNA-seq. In the raw uncorrected reads, each unique combination of TCR and UMI appeared more than ten times on average. TCR alpha and beta repertoires were quantitatively compared across multiple tumor regions, matched nontumor lung and blood in non-small cell lung cancer. The study linked features of the TCR repertoire to counts of nonsynonymous mutations, which were determined by whole-exome sequencing of tumor tissue. At surgery, 200 to 250 tumor regions, almost 65 matched nontumor lung samples and 45 to 60 PBMC samples were TCR-sequenced for both alpha and beta chains.

Points the paper makes about the study in general: Counts of ubiquitous and regional expanded TCRs were found to correlate with counts of ubiquitous and regional nonsynonymous mutations, respectively. TCR-seq coverage of tumor T cells was estimated at only roughly 7.7% for alpha chains and around 13% for beta chains. Confirming at a functional level the hypothesis that regional TCRs recognize regional mutations was considered to require additional single-cell paired TCR alpha and beta sequencing. A correlation was observed between the number of expanded intratumoral alpha and beta TCRs and the tumor nonsynonymous mutation count.

This specimen's time point label, per the study, means: sample taken at primary tumor resection. Samples were obtained from around 72 patients with early-stage, untreated non-small cell lung cancer from the lung TRACERx cohort. Without any cell sorting, TCR sequencing was performed on whole RNA extracted either from tumor and nontumor lung tissue or from cryopreserved PBMC samples. Only patients for whom sufficient RNA was available from at least two tumor regions were selected for TCR sequencing. Before being selected, tumor and adjacent nontumor lung specimens were reviewed by a lung pathologist. The library was built by means of 5' RACE. TCRdb records NextSeq 500 as the sequencer. The TCR library protocol attached a unique molecular identifier to each TCR cDNA molecule to allow correction of PCR and sequencing errors. The authors' pipeline ran thus. Decombinator tools were used for TCR identification, UMI-based error correction and CDR3 extraction. Expanded TCRs were defined as those above a frequency of 2 per 1,000, corresponding to the top 1% of the tumor frequency distribution. Expanded tumor TCRs statistically deemed absent (corrected P<0.05) from at least one tumor region were classed as regional, and all other expanded tumor TCRs were classed as ubiquitous. Renyi diversity was calculated using the R vegan package after each repertoire was subsampled 100 times to 5,000 TCRs. To build CDR3 similarity networks, amino acid triplet string-kernel similarity was used, and CDR3s were connected when their pairwise similarity was above 0.82. In-frame beta chains were kept once TCRdb had trimmed the public reads at Q25 with fastp and called clones with MiXCR. When rows share a CDR3 protein, they turn into one entry using the most common DNA and genes. The V and J calls and clone size come from TCRdb's table, not from the authors' own analysis. A total of about 9,400 distinct CDR3 sequences appear in this sample, 5.5% to 7.5% of them only once. The biggest ten clones account for around 10% of the sample.

This clonotype was seen many times. Which antigen it targets is not known. Per-base quality was not reported, and no clone a single base away is much larger than it. This beta chain is off target for a library built for alpha chains, so its abundance means little. The CDR3 contains 17 residues, cysteine and phenylalanine counted. Just CDR3 DNA is preserved here, 51 bases in frame from base 1. Ends trimmed: V by 6 bases, J by 0 bases; bases unmatched to a gene: 8. Based on the germline V gene, the CDR1 and CDR2 sequences are MDHEN and SYDVKM. The rearranged chain carries TRBV28 and TRBJ2-1; TRBD2 agrees with 10 junctional bases. The TCR comes from a male donor with early-stage non-small cell lung cancer. This specimen was lung tumor tissue, taken at surgery. The base sequence is TGTGCCAGCAGCCAAGGACTAGCGGATAGCTCCTACAATGAGCAGTTCTTC. It translates to CASSQGLADSSYNEQFF. The variable domain in full, with residues beyond the CDR3 obtained from the reference TRBV28 and TRBJ2-1 genes, is DVKVTQSSRYLVKRTGEKVFLECVQDMDHENMFWYRQDPGLGLRLIYFSYDVKMKEKGDIPEGYSVSREKKERFSLILESASTNQTSMYLCASSQGLADSSYNEQFFGPGTRLTVL.